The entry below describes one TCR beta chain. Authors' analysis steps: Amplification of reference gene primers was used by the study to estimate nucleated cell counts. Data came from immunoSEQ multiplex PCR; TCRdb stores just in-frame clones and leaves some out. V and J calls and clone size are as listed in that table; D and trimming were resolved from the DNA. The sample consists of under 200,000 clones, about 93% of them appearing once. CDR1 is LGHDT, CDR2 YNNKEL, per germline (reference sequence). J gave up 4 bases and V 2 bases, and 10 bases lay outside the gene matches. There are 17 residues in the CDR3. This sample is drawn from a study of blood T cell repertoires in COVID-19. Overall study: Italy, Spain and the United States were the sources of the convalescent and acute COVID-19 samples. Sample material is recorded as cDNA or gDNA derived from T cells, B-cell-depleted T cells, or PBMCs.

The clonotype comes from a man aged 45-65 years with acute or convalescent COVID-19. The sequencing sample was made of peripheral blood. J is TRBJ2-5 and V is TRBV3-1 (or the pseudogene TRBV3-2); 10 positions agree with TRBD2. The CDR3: CASSQWSSGGFGETQYF. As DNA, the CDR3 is TGTGCCAGCAGCCAATGGTCTAGCGGGGGATTCGGAGAGACCCAGTACTTC.